This T cell receptor (beta chain) was documented in a study of T cell responses to AZD1222 COVID-19 vaccine. Study results and caveats: Without day 14 samples, only post-peak T cell repertoires were studied. Unmutated regions of variants are reportedly targeted by nearly half of spike-specific TCRs.

Method: immunoSEQ multiplex PCR; TCRdb's copy keeps in-frame clones and lacks some. Of about 55,000 clones in the sample, 70% to 90% are singletons; the top ten hold roughly 4%. The CDR3 consists of 15 residues. Germline V lookup: CDR1 LNHDA, CDR2 SQIVND (reference sequence). The ends were cut back, 4 bases at V and 7 bases at J, with 14 bases in the middle. With respect to this clone: The antigen is unknown.

The source of this sequence is an adult in good health. Source: peripheral blood, taken on day 0 of AZD1222 vaccination. The J gene is TRBJ1-6, the V gene TRBV19; maybe TRBD1 (6 bases). CDR3 DNA sequence: TGTGCCAGTAGTACGGTGCAGGGGTCCAATTCACCCCTCCACTTT. Translating it yields CASSTVQGSNSPLHF. Drawing the rest from reference TRBV19 and TRBJ1-6, the complete variable domain is DGGITQSPKYLFRKEGQNVTLSCEQNLNHDAMYWYRQDPGQGLRLIYYSQIVNDFQKGDIAEGYSVSREKKESFPLTVTSAQKNPTAFYLCASSTVQGSNSPLHFGNGTRLTVT.